This record concerns one T cell receptor (beta chain) sequence. The target antigen is unknown. TCRdb processed the RT-PCR reads anew with MiXCR; each CDR3 protein has one entry. The sample consists of some 11,000 distinct CDR3 sequences, roughly 82% of them appearing once. These data are taken from a study of yellow fever vaccine responses in identical twins. Study-level points and caveats: Reports say the vaccine T cell response in twins looked partly convergent and partly personalized.

The CDR3 loop spans 15 amino acids. V shed 0 bases and J 4 bases; nucleotides not matched to a gene: 5. Per germline, CDR1 MNHEY and CDR2 SVGEGT. The J gene is TRBJ1-2, the V gene TRBV6-2 or TRBV6-3; 7 nucleotides line up with TRBD1. The sequence was collected from a woman younger than 35 who received the yellow fever vaccine. Sequenced material: T cells from blood (PBMCs), unsorted or a sorted subset (not recorded which), taken before or after yellow fever vaccination (not recorded which). CDR3 in DNA: TGTGCCAGCAGTTACTCCTTCGGGGACAGCTATGGCTACACCTTC. The encoded protein is CASSYSFGDSYGYTF.